These T cell receptor beta chains were read from a single sample in a study of T cells in Graves' hyperthyroidism and ophthalmopathy. TCRdb re-called the multiplex PCR reads with MiXCR, one entry per CDR3 protein. In the table there are about 400,000 distinct CDR3 sequences, about an eighth of which are singletons. The sample was blood. The receptors were gathered from a man aged 50 to 60 with Graves' ophthalmopathy. CDR3s include the opening cysteine and the closing phenylalanine or tryptophan. D genes are given only for firm matches. Clone size is not always given. Where it is, it says once, few, many or a class for expanded clones.

clone_size	d_call	v_call	j_call	cdr3_nt	cdr3_aa
many	-	TRBV29-1	TRBJ1-1	TGCAGCGTTGGGGTGAACACTGAAGCTTTCTTT	CSVGVNTEAFF
few	-	TRBV5-4	TRBJ2-4	TGTGCCAGCAGCCCCAACCCCATAGCCAAAAACATTCAGTACTTC	CASSPNPIAKNIQYF
many	-	TRBV5-4	TRBJ2-7	TGTGCCAGCAGCTGGGGGGATCGCTACGAGCAGTACTTC	CASSWGDRYEQYF
many	TRBD2	TRBV19	TRBJ2-7	TGTGCCAGTAGTACGCCAATAGCGGGACAAACCTACGAGCAGTACTTC	CASSTPIAGQTYEQYF
many	-	TRBV6-2/TRBV6-3	TRBJ2-4	TGTGCCAGCAGTTACTCGACCCGTCTAGCCAAAAACATTCAGTACTTC	CASSYSTRLAKNIQYF
-	TRBD2	TRBV7-3	TRBJ2-5	TGTGCCAGCAGCTTAAGGGCTAGCGGACAAGAGACCCAGTACTTC	CASSLRASGQETQYF
-	-	TRBV29-1	TRBJ2-1	TGCAGCGTTGAAATCAGGTCTGATGAGCAGTTCTTC	CSVEIRSDEQFF
many	TRBD2	TRBV7-9	TRBJ2-5	TGTGCCAGCAGCTTAGGATCCGGCCTCACTGACCCGGGACTAGCGTCGGAGACCCAGTACTTC	CASSLGSGLTDPGLASETQYF
-	TRBD1	TRBV19	TRBJ1-5	TGTGCCAGTAGCGCGACAGGGGGCTCTGATCAGCCCCAGCATTTT	CASSATGGSDQPQHF
-	-	TRBV4-1	TRBJ2-5	TGCGCCAGCAGCCCCCTCGGGGCAGAGACCCAGTACTTC	CASSPLGAETQYF
few	-	TRBV15	TRBJ2-7	TGTGCCACCAGCAGAGACGCAAACTCCTACGAGCAGTACTTC	CATSRDANSYEQYF
-	-	TRBV30	TRBJ2-5	TGTGCCTGGAGTTCAAAGGACACCCAGTACTTC	CAWSSKDTQYF
many	TRBD2	TRBV29-1	TRBJ2-1	TGCAGCGAGCGGGAGGGTTACAATGAGCAGTTCTTC	CSEREGYNEQFF
many	-	TRBV9	TRBJ2-7	TGTGCCAGCAGCGTAGAGGGGACCTACGAGCAGTACTTC	CASSVEGTYEQYF
many	-	TRBV5-1	TRBJ2-1	TGCGCCAGCAGCTTGGGGCCAGGGCGCTCCTACAATGAGCAGTTCTTC	CASSLGPGRSYNEQFF
-	-	TRBV19	TRBJ2-1	TGTGCCAGTAGTATGCGGCAGGGGGAGGACAGTGAGCAGTTCTTC	CASSMRQGEDSEQFF
many	-	TRBV5-5	TRBJ1-1	TGTGCCAGCAGCCCCCGCGCCAGGGGGAACACTGAAGCTTTCTTT	CASSPRARGNTEAFF
many	-	TRBV24-1	TRBJ2-3	TGTGCCACCCAGCCGACTCTAGGTCCAGATACGCAGTATTTT	CATQPTLGPDTQYF
-	TRBD2	TRBV6-1	TRBJ2-5	TGTGCCAGCAGTGCCCACGGGCTAGCGGGAAAAGAGACCCAGTACTTC	CASSAHGLAGKETQYF
many	TRBD2	TRBV20-1	TRBJ2-1	TGCAGTGCTAGAGATAAGCGCGGGAGCCCCAATGAGCAGTTCTTC	CSARDKRGSPNEQFF
many	-	TRBV2	TRBJ1-5	TGTGCCAGCAGCGATACTAGGGCCTCCAATCAGCCCCAGCATTTT	CASSDTRASNQPQHF
few	TRBD2	TRBV20-1	TRBJ2-3	TGCAGTGCTAGAGGGCCCGAACTAGGCGGGAGTCCGGGGGCAGATACGCAGTATTTT	CSARGPELGGSPGADTQYF
-	-	TRBV7-2	TRBJ1-2	TGTGCCAGCAGCTCGTCCGGTCCGTATGGCTACACCTTC	CASSSSGPYGYTF
few	TRBD1	TRBV5-1	TRBJ1-3	TGCGCCAGCAGCTGGAGACAGGGGTACTCTGGAAACACCATATATTTT	CASSWRQGYSGNTIYF
-	TRBD1	TRBV5-1	TRBJ2-2	TGCGCCAGCAGACAGGGGGTGAACACCGGGGAGCTGTTTTTT	CASRQGVNTGELFF
few	-	TRBV12-3/TRBV12-4	TRBJ1-2	TGTGCCAGTGCACCGGGATCGGATGGCTACACCTTC	CASAPGSDGYTF
many	TRBD2	TRBV2	TRBJ2-7	TGTGCCAGCAGCGAACGACTAGCGGGAGCCGGCTTGCAGTACTTC	CASSERLAGAGLQYF